This TCR beta chain emerged from a study of identical twins. This CDR3 has 15 residues. CDR1 and CDR2 from the germline V gene are SGHRS and YFSETQ. The V gene lost 0 bases and the J gene lost 2 bases, with 12 bases spanning the gap. Addition of a universal primer site occurred through template switching, and cDNA carried unique molecular identifiers. MiXCR, run by TCRdb on the 5' RACE reads, gives a single entry per CDR3 protein. The repertoire includes 400,000 to 650,000 distinct CDR3 sequences, around 20% of them detected once, and roughly 0.91% sits in the top ten. This sample also belongs to another study, concerning T cells expressing NK-cell markers.

The chain combines TRBV5-1 with TRBJ2-7, with TRBD2 as a possible D gene (6 bases). The sequence was collected from a woman aged 18-35 years in good health. The sequenced sample consisted of CD4+ T cells sorted from blood. Here the CDR3 DNA reads TGCGCCAGCAGCTTGGGTGGGACTCAGACCTACGAGCAGTACTTC. It yields the protein CASSLGGTQTYEQYF.